The 22 T cell receptor beta chains presented below share a single source sample, sequenced in a study of blood T cell repertoires in COVID-19. The protocol was immunoSEQ multiplex PCR, while the TCRdb copy is restricted to in-frame clones and leaves out a portion. The sample lists tens of thousands of clones, 80% to 90% occurring once. Sequencing used peripheral blood. The origin of the receptors is a man between 50 and 59 years old with active or convalescent COVID-19.

The V gene is TRBV2, the J gene TRBJ2-1; 15 bases agree with TRBD2. V gave up 8 bases and J gave up 6 bases; unmatched junction bases: 2. CDR1 and CDR2 (germline): SNHLY, FYNNEI. The CDR3 is made up of 14 amino acids. The CDR3 DNA follows: TGTGCCAGCGGGGGACTAGCGGGAGGCAATGAGCAGTTCTTC. Translating gives CASGGLAGGNEQFF.

This sequence joins TRBV5-4 and TRBJ1-1; D gene uncertain. CDR1 and CDR2 from the germline V gene are SGHNT and YYREEE (reference sequence). The ends were cut back, 4 bases at V and 2 bases at J, with 15 bases in the middle. CDR3 length: 15 amino acids. CDR3 amino acids: CASSGLGNLNTEAFF. CDR3 DNA sequence: TGTGCCAGCAGCGGACTAGGGAATCTTAACACTGAAGCTTTCTTT.

This rearrangement joins TRBV3-1 (or the pseudogene TRBV3-2) to TRBJ1-1; D uncertain. CDR1 is LGHDT, CDR2 YNNKEL, per germline (reference sequence). CDR3 length: 14 amino acids. V lost 3 bases and J 2 bases, leaving 10 bases between the germline ends. The CDR3 loop reads CASSHYTANTEAFF. The CDR3 region has the DNA TGTGCCAGCAGCCATTACACAGCAAACACTGAAGCTTTCTTT.

The J gene is TRBJ2-1, the V gene TRBV10-3; 8 nucleotides align to TRBD2. Per the germline V gene, CDR1 is ENHRY and CDR2 is SYGVKD. This CDR3 is built from 13 residues. V was pared by 6 bases and J by 9 bases, with 7 bases of the junction left unmatched. In DNA form, the CDR3 reads TGTGCCATCAGGGGACTAGGCCCAGGTGAGCAGTTCTTC. It yields the protein CAIRGLGPGEQFF.

This chain's CDR3 is CASSSGGRTSGNSYEQYF. In DNA form, the CDR3 reads TGTGCCAGCAGTTCGGGGGGGAGGACTAGCGGGAACTCCTACGAGCAGTACTTC. The chain employs TRBV28 and TRBJ2-7, with TRBD2 identical over 12 bases. Germline CDR1 MDHEN, CDR2 SYDVKM. With 4 bases clipped from V and 0 bases from J, the junction kept 10 bases outside the gene matches. This CDR3 comprises 18 residues. The full variable domain, rest sourced from reference TRBV28 and TRBJ2-7, is DVKVTQSSRYLVKRTGEKVFLECVQDMDHENMFWYRQDPGLGLRLIYFSYDVKMKEKGDIPEGYSVSREKKERFSLILESASTNQTSMYLCASSSGGRTSGNSYEQYFGPGTRLTVT.

The V call is TRBV15, the J call TRBJ1-1; 9 bases are shared with TRBD1. Germline-derived CDR1 and CDR2 are LNHNV and YYDKDF (reference sequence). CDR3 length equals 15 residues. Losses at the gene ends were 5 bases for V and 4 bases for J; bases not matched to a gene: 8. CDR3 region: CATSRGDRDGTEAFF. DNA of the CDR3: TGTGCCACCAGCCGGGGGGACAGGGATGGCACTGAAGCTTTCTTT.

This clone was counted a few times. This chain joins TRBV4-1 and TRBJ1-3; the match to TRBD1 covers 9 bases. Germline V gives CDR1 MGHRA, CDR2 YSYEKL. CDR3 length: 18 amino acids. V trimming: 1 base; J trimming: 2 bases; junction bases outside the gene matches: 9. CDR3 sequence: CASSQGPRQGVAGNTIYF. The DNA for the CDR3 is TGCGCCAGCAGCCAAGGGCCCCGACAGGGGGTAGCTGGAAACACCATATATTTT.

This chain connects TRBV19 to TRBJ2-3; a possible D gene is TRBD2 (5 bases). The CDR3 totals 20 residues. Trimming removed 2 bases at V and 2 bases at J, with 26 bases between. Germline V lookup: CDR1 LNHDA, CDR2 SQIVND (reference sequence). CDR3 sequence: CASSISRPSLTSFPTDTQYF. The CDR3 DNA sequence: TGTGCCAGTAGTATAAGCCGTCCAAGCCTAACTAGTTTTCCCACAGATACGCAGTATTTT.

The V call is TRBV19, the J call TRBJ2-1, with D uncertain. The germline V and J ends were trimmed by 4 bases and 0 bases, with 13 bases remaining between them. There are 16 residues in the CDR3. The V gene's germline CDR1 is LNHDA and CDR2 SQIVND (reference sequence). The CDR3 coding sequence is TGTGCCAGTAGTACCGAAAGGAGTAGCTCCTACAATGAGCAGTTCTTC. Its protein product is CASSTERSSSYNEQFF.

V and J are TRBV19 and TRBJ2-5; 7 nucleotides match TRBD1. Trimming at V came to 9 bases and at J to 1 base, leaving 11 bases not matched to a gene. The CDR3 is 15 residues long. The germline V gene has CDR1 LNHDA and CDR2 SQIVND (reference sequence). The CDR3 is CASRKAQGFQETQYF. The CDR3 DNA follows: TGTGCCAGCAGAAAAGCACAGGGGTTCCAAGAGACCCAGTACTTC.

This clone was counted only a few times. The chain carries TRBV7-9 and TRBJ2-3; TRBD1 aligns across 9 bases. The junction had 2 bases not matched to a gene; V was cut back by 7 bases and J by 0 bases. The germline V gene encodes CDR1 SEHNR and CDR2 FQNEAQ (reference sequence). The length of the CDR3 is 14 residues. The CDR3 sequence is CASTGTGSTDTQYF. The DNA of the CDR3 is TGTGCCAGCACCGGGACAGGGAGCACAGATACGCAGTATTTT.

The chain carries TRBV2 and TRBJ2-2; D is perhaps TRBD1 (6 bases). Trimming shortened V by 6 bases and J by 3 bases, and 11 bases separated the two germline ends. Looked up from germline, CDR1 is SNHLY and CDR2 is FYNNEI. The CDR3 spans 14 residues. This CDR3 is CASRGDIYTGELFF. In nucleotides, the CDR3 is TGTGCCAGCAGGGGGGACATCTACACCGGGGAGCTGTTTTTT.

J is TRBJ2-7 and V is TRBV28, with 10 bases that match TRBD1. Germline V CDR1 and CDR2: MDHEN, SYDVKM. J was trimmed by 2 bases and V by 4 bases; bases with no gene match: 5. The CDR3 runs to 15 residues. The CDR3 nucleotides are TGTGCCAGCAGTTCTGGGACAGGGGTTCCCTACGAGCAGTACGTC. Its translation: CASSSGTGVPYEQYV.

The J gene is TRBJ1-5, the V gene TRBV4-1; the D is unclear. V lost 0 bases and J 3 bases, leaving 9 bases between the germline ends. Germline lookup yields CDR1 MGHRA and CDR2 YSYEKL. The CDR3 covers 15 residues. The DNA for the CDR3 is TGCGCCAGCAGCCAAGAGCCGGGAGTCAATCAGCCCCAGCATTTT. This encodes CASSQEPGVNQPQHF.

This sequence joins TRBV5-4 and TRBJ2-1, with 13 nucleotides matching TRBD2. This CDR3 has 18 amino acids. The germline V gene has CDR1 SGHNT and CDR2 YYREEE (reference sequence). The trim removed 5 bases at V and 3 bases at J, leaving 11 bases unmatched. The CDR3 here is CASRGTSGMISNYNEQFF. Here the CDR3 DNA reads TGTGCCAGCAGGGGGACTAGCGGGATGATTTCTAACTACAATGAGCAGTTCTTC.

The chain carries TRBV3-1 (or the pseudogene TRBV3-2) and TRBJ1-5, with a tentative D call TRBD1 (5 bases). V lost 4 bases, J lost 6 bases, and 13 bases lay in between. The CDR3 has 14 amino acids. The V gene's germline CDR1 is LGHDT and CDR2 YNNKEL (reference sequence). CDR3 DNA sequence: TGTGCCAGCAGCCCCGCTTGGGGGGGTCAGCCCCAGCATTTT. It translates to CASSPAWGGQPQHF.

This chain connects TRBV5-4 to TRBJ1-5; 8 bases line up with TRBD1. The V gene's germline CDR1 is SGHNT and CDR2 YYREEE (reference sequence). The length of the CDR3 is 15 residues. V lost 4 bases, J lost 2 bases, and 5 bases stayed unmatched. DNA of the CDR3: TGTGCCAGCAGCCTAACAGGGGGGGGCAATCAGCCCCAGCATTTT. As protein: CASSLTGGGNQPQHF. Full variable domain (outside the CDR3, taken from reference TRBV5-4 and TRBJ1-5): ETGVTQSPTHLIKTRGQQVTLRCSSQSGHNTVSWYQQALGQGPQFIFQYYREEENGRGNFPPRFSGLQFPNYSSELNVNALELDDSALYLCASSLTGGGNQPQHFGDGTRLSIL.

This clone appeared a single time. This rearrangement joins TRBV4-2 to TRBJ1-5; maybe TRBD1 (6 bases). Trimming took 2 bases from V and 1 from J, leaving 12 bases between them. This CDR3 is built from 16 residues. CDR1 is LGHNA, CDR2 YNFKEQ, per germline. CDR3 DNA: TGTGCCAGCAGCCAACTACAGGGTACCAGCAATCAGCCCCAGCATTTT. Protein product: CASSQLQGTSNQPQHF.

This clone was picked up a small number of times. J is TRBJ1-3 and V is TRBV27; 7 nucleotides match TRBD1. The ends lost 3 bases at V and 4 bases at J; junction bases unmatched: 0. This CDR3 is built from 13 residues. The germline gives CDR1 MNHEY, CDR2 SMNVEV (reference sequence). The CDR3 DNA reads TGTGCCAGCAGTTTCAGGGGGGGAAACACCATATATTTT. Translated, it gives CASSFRGGNTIYF.

This chain uses TRBV5-1 with TRBJ2-6, with D tentatively TRBD2 (5 bases). Per the germline V gene, CDR1 is SGHRS and CDR2 is YFSETQ. The CDR3 has 16 amino acids. V lost 3 bases and J lost 2, with 12 bases in between. In DNA form, the CDR3 reads TGCGCCAGCAGCTCCTCTAGCCGGGCTGGGGCCAACGTCCTGACTTTC. Protein: CASSSSSRAGANVLTF.

The V call is TRBV25-1, the J call TRBJ2-4; TRBD1 matches at 10 bases. CDR3 length equals 16 residues. Losses at the gene ends were 4 bases for V and 6 bases for J; bases not matched to a gene: 9. Germline V lookup: CDR1 MGHDK, CDR2 SYGVNS. CDR3 nucleotide sequence: TGTGCCAGCAGTGCATACGCCGGGACAGGGGTAAACATTCAGTACTTC. The encoded protein is CASSAYAGTGVNIQYF.

The chain is built from TRBV11-2 and TRBJ2-2; possible D gene TRBD1, 5 bases. Trimming took 4 bases from V and 5 from J, leaving 14 bases between them. The CDR3 is made up of 15 amino acids. The V gene's germline CDR1 is SGHAT and CDR2 FQNNGV. CDR3 coding DNA: TGTGCCAGCAGCTCTTGGACACTTGAAACCGGGGAGCTGTTTTTT. Translating gives CASSSWTLETGELFF.